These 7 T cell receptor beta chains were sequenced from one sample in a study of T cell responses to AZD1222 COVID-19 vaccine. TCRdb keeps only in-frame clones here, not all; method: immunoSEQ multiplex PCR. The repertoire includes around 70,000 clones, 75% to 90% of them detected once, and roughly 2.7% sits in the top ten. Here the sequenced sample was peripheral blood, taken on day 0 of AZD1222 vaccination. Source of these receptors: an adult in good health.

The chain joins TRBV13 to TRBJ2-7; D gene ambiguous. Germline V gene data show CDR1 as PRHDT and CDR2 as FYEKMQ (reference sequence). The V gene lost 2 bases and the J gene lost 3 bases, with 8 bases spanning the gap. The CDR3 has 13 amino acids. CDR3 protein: CASSLNLFYEQYF. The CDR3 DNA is TGTGCCAGCAGCTTAAACCTCTTCTACGAGCAGTACTTC.

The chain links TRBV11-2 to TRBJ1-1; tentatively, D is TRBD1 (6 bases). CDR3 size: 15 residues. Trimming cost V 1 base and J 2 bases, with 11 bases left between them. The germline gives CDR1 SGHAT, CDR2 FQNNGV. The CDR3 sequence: CASSLVGASNTEAFF. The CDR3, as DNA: TGTGCCAGCAGCTTAGTGGGGGCTTCCAACACTGAAGCTTTCTTT.

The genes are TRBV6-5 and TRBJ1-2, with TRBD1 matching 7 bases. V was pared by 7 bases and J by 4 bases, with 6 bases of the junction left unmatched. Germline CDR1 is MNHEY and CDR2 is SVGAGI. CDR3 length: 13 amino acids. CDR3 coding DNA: TGTGCCAGCAACGAGAGGGGGCCCTATGGCTACACCTTC. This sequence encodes CASNERGPYGYTF.

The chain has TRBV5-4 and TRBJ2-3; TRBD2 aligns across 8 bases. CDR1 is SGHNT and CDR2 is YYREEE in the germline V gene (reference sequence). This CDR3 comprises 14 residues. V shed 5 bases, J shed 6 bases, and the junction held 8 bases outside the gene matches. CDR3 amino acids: CASRKRGGPDTQYF. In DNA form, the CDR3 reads TGTGCCAGCAGGAAACGGGGGGGCCCGGATACGCAGTATTTT.

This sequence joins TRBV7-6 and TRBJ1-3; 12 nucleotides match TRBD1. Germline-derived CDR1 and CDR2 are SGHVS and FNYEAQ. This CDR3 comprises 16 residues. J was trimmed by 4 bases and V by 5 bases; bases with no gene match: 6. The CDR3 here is CASSPRGTGGGNTIYF. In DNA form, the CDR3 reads TGTGCCAGCAGCCCCAGAGGGACAGGGGGCGGAAACACCATATATTTT.

This chain's CDR3 is CASSASDRHQPQHF. In DNA, the CDR3 is TGTGCCAGCAGCGCCTCCGACAGGCATCAGCCCCAGCATTTT. This chain links TRBV7-2 with TRBJ1-5; perhaps TRBD1 as D (6 bases). Germline CDR1 reads SGHTA; CDR2 reads FQGNSA. The V end was cut by 5 bases, the J end by 5 bases, with 13 bases between. CDR3 length: 14 residues.

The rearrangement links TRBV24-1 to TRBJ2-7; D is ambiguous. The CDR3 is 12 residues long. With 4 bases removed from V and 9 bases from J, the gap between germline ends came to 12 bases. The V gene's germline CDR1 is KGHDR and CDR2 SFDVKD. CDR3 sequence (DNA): TGTGCCACCAGTGACCGACCAGGTCGGCAGTACTTC. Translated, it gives CATSDRPGRQYF.